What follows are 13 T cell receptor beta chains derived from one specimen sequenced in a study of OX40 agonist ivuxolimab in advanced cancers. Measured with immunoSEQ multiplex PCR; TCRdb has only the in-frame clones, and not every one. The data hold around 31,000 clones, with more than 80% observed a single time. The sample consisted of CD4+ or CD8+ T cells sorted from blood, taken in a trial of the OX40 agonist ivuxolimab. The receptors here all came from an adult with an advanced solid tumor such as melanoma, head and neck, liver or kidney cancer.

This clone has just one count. The chain's CDR3 is CASSPRGSRNEKLFF. In nucleotides, the CDR3 is TGTGCCAGCAGCCCCCGGGGAAGCAGGAATGAAAAACTGTTTTTT. The chain is built from TRBV5-5 and TRBJ1-4; D is unclear. CDR3 length equals 15 residues. Trimming removed 4 bases at V and 5 bases at J, with 15 bases between. CDR1 is SGHKS and CDR2 is YYEKEE in the germline V gene (reference sequence).

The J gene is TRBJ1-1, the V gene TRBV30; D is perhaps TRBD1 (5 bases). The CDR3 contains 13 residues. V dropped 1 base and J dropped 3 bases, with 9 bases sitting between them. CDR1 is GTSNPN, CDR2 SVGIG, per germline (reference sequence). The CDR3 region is CAWSGWGDTEAFF. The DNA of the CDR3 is TGTGCCTGGAGTGGATGGGGGGACACTGAAGCTTTCTTT.

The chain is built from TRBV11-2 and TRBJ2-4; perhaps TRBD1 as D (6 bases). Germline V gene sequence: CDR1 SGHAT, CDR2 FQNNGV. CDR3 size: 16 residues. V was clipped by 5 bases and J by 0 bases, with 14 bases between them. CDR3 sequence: CASSRPGHLAKNIQYF. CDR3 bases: TGTGCCAGCAGCCGACCGGGACACTTAGCCAAAAACATTCAGTACTTC.

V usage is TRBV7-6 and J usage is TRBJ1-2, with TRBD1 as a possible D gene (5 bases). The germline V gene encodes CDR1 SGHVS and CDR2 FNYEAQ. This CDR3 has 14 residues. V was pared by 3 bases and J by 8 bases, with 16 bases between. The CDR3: CASSFRDGNDGYTF. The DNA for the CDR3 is TGTGCCAGCAGCTTCCGGGACGGAAACGACGGCTACACCTTC. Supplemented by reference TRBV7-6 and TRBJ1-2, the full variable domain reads GAGVSQSPRYKVTKRGQDVALRCDPISGHVSLYWYRQALGQGPEFLTYFNYEAQQDKSGLPNDRFSAERPEGSISTLTIQRTEQRDSAMYRCASSFRDGNDGYTFGSGTRLTVV.

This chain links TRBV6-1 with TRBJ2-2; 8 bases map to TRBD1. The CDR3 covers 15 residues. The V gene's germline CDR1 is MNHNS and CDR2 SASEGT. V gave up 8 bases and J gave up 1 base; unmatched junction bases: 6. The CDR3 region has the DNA TGTGCCAGCGTATGGGGACAGGTGAACACCGGGGAGCTGTTTTTT. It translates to CASVWGQVNTGELFF.

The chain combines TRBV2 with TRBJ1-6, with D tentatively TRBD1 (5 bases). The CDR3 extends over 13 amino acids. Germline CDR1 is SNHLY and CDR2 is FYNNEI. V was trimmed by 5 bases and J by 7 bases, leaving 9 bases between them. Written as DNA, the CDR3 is TGTGCCAGCAGTCGGGGCGTCAATTCACCCCTCCACTTT. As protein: CASSRGVNSPLHF.

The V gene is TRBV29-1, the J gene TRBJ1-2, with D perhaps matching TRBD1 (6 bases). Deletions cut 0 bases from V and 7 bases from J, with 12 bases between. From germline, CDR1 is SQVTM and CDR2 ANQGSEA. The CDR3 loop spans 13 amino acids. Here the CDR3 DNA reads TGCAGCGTTGAAGAGTGGGGGGGCTTTGGCTACACCTTC. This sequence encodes CSVEEWGGFGYTF.

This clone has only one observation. CDR3 in DNA: TGTGCCAGCAACGGACTAGCGGGAGGGTTCGAGCAGTACTTC. It codes for CASNGLAGGFEQYF. The genes are TRBV2 and TRBJ2-7; TRBD2 agrees at 15 bases. The CDR3 covers 14 residues. Germline CDR1 reads SNHLY; CDR2 reads FYNNEI. Unmatched junction bases numbered 4, after V lost 7 bases and J lost 6 bases.

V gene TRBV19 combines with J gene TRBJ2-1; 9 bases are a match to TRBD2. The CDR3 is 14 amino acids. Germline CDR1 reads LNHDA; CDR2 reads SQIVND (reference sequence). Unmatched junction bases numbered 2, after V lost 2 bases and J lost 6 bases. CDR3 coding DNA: TGTGCCAGTAGTATAACGACTAGCGGCAATGAGCAGTTCTTC. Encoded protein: CASSITTSGNEQFF.

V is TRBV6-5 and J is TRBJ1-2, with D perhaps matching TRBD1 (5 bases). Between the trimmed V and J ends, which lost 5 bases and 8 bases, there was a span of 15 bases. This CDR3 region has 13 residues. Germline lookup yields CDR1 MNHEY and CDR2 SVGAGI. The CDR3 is CASSLGQPGGYTF. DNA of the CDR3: TGTGCCAGCAGTCTTGGACAACCGGGGGGCTACACCTTC.

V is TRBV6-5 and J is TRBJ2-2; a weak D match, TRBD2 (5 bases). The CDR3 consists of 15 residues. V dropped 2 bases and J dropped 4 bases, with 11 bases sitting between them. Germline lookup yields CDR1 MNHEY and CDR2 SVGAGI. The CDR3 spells CASSYAVRGTGELFF. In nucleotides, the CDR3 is TGTGCCAGCAGTTACGCAGTTCGGGGCACCGGGGAGCTGTTTTTT.

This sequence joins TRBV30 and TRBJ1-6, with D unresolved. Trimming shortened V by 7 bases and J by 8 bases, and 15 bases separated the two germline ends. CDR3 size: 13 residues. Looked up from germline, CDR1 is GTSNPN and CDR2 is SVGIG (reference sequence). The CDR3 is CASRRDRDSPLHF. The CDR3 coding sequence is TGTGCCTCCCGAAGAGATCGGGATTCACCCCTCCACTTT.

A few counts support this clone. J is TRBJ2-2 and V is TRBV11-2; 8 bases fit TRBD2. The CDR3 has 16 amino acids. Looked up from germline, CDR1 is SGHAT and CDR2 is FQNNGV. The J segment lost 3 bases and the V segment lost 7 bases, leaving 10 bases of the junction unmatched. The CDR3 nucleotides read TGTGCCAGCACCCAACGGGGGGGGCGGGACACCGGGGAGCTGTTTTTT. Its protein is CASTQRGGRDTGELFF.